This is a list of T cell receptor beta chains from one sample in a study of T-cell memory formation after mild COVID-19. One entry per CDR3 protein, called by TCRdb with MiXCR from the 5' RACE reads. The sample shows about 210,000 distinct CDR3 sequences, about 11% of them seen only once. Material: PBMCs or a T cell subset sorted from them (not recorded which). These receptor sequences come from a young man who had mild COVID-19 (a few samples of this study predate the infection). Cell type and time point are not known. Both conserved end residues are part of each CDR3. A D gene is named only where the DNA matches it firmly. Not all rows give a size; the values are once, few, many and, for expanded clones, a class.

length	D	size	V	J	CDR3	DNA
16	.	.	TRBV5-1	TRBJ2-3	CASSSPRRTITDTQYF	TGTGCCAGCAGCTCCCCCAGGCGGACCATCACAGATACGCAGTATTTT
17	.	few	TRBV7-6	TRBJ2-7	CASSLGPSSRDTYEQYF	TGTGCCAGCAGCTTAGGGCCGTCCTCACGTGATACCTACGAGCAGTACTTC
14	.	.	TRBV3-1	TRBJ1-3	CASSQGGLGNTIYF	TGTGCCAGCAGCCAAGGGGGCCTTGGAAACACCATATATTTT
14	.	many	TRBV25-1	TRBJ2-3	CASSDRPSTDTQYF	TGTGCCAGCAGTGATCGGCCTAGCACAGATACGCAGTATTTT
12	.	few	TRBV12-3/TRBV12-4	TRBJ1-1	CASSPFSAEAFF	TGTGCCAGCAGTCCTTTCAGCGCTGAAGCTTTCTTT
12	.	few	TRBV28	TRBJ1-2	CASSPRGHGYTF	TGTGCCAGCAGTCCACGAGGGCATGGCTACACCTTC
15	.	few	TRBV14	TRBJ2-7	CASSLRLAAGYEQYF	TGTGCCAGCAGCCTCAGATTAGCGGCCGGCTACGAGCAGTACTTC
11	.	many	TRBV6-6	TRBJ1-1	CASSPNTEAFF	TGTGCCAGCAGCCCCAACACTGAAGCTTTCTTT
14	.	few	TRBV7-2	TRBJ2-7	CASSSGQSWGEQYF	TGTGCCAGCAGCAGCGGACAGAGCTGGGGTGAGCAGTACTTC
16	TRBD2	.	TRBV4-2	TRBJ2-7	CASSQVGAGGLDEQYF	TGTGCCAGCAGCCAAGTGGGGGCGGGGGGCTTGGACGAGCAGTACTTC
14	TRBD1	.	TRBV5-1	TRBJ2-3	CATTGTEYTDTQYF	TGCGCCACGACCGGGACAGAATACACAGATACGCAGTATTTT
12	.	.	TRBV24-1	TRBJ2-3	CATSDPGDTQYF	TGTGCCACCAGTGATCCAGGTGATACGCAGTATTTT
14	.	many	TRBV6-5	TRBJ1-1	CASSPRQLNTEAFF	TGTGCCAGCAGTCCTCGACAGTTGAACACTGAAGCTTTCTTT
11	.	few	TRBV2	TRBJ1-2	CASSELDGYTF	TGTGCCAGCAGTGAATTGGATGGCTACACCTTC
15	.	few	TRBV5-4	TRBJ1-1	CASSLAEEGNTEAFF	TGTGCCAGCAGCTTGGCCGAGGAGGGGAACACTGAAGCTTTCTTT
12	.	many	TRBV10-3	TRBJ2-5	CAIAEGPETQYF	TGTGCCATCGCTGAGGGGCCAGAGACCCAGTACTTC
12	.	few	TRBV6-2/TRBV6-3	TRBJ2-2	CASSDSVGELFF	TGTGCCAGCAGTGACAGTGTCGGGGAGCTGTTTTTT
16	.	.	TRBV5-1	TRBJ1-1	CASSLGGFAMNTEAFF	TGCGCCAGCAGCTTGGGGGGTTTCGCGATGAACACTGAAGCTTTCTTT
15	TRBD1	few	TRBV20-1	TRBJ1-5	CSASRGDRANQPQHF	TGCAGTGCTAGTCGCGGGGACAGGGCCAATCAGCCCCAGCATTTT
16	TRBD1	few	TRBV24-1	TRBJ2-3	CATSDLPGTGTDTQYF	TGTGCCACCAGTGATTTACCCGGGACAGGAACAGATACGCAGTATTTT
15	TRBD2	few	TRBV20-1	TRBJ2-7	CSARDRTSGATEQYF	TGCAGTGCTAGAGATCGAACTAGCGGGGCCACCGAGCAGTACTTC
11	.	many	TRBV12-3/TRBV12-4	TRBJ2-3	CASRDRDTQYF	TGTGCCAGCAGAGACCGAGATACGCAGTATTTT
11	.	.	TRBV6-6	TRBJ2-1	CASSGENEQFF	TGTGCCAGCAGTGGGGAGAATGAGCAGTTCTTC
15	TRBD2	few	TRBV7-3	TRBJ2-1	CASSRLAGGAGEQFF	TGTGCCAGCAGCCGGCTAGCGGGGGGTGCCGGGGAGCAGTTCTTC
16	TRBD1	few	TRBV18	TRBJ2-2	CASSQTGTGVTGELFF	TGTGCCAGCTCCCAGACTGGGACAGGGGTCACCGGGGAGCTGTTTTTT
12	.	.	TRBV5-1	TRBJ2-5	CASSSNFQTQYF	TGCGCCAGCAGCTCAAACTTCCAGACCCAGTACTTC
18	TRBD1	few	TRBV7-3	TRBJ1-1	CASSLTRRTGGRNTEAFF	TGTGCCAGCAGCTTAACGCGAAGGACAGGGGGCAGGAACACTGAAGCTTTCTTT
15	.	.	TRBV12-3/TRBV12-4	TRBJ2-7	CASSLTRARSYEQYF	TGTGCCAGCAGTCTGACACGTGCTAGGTCCTACGAGCAGTACTTC
16	TRBD2	few	TRBV11-3	TRBJ2-3	CASSPGLAASTDTQYF	TGTGCCAGCAGCCCGGGACTAGCGGCTAGCACAGATACGCAGTATTTT
16	.	few	TRBV7-3	TRBJ2-1	CASSKGRWASDNEQFF	TGTGCCAGCAGCAAGGGCCGGTGGGCTAGCGACAATGAGCAGTTCTTC
13	.	.	TRBV5-1	TRBJ1-2	CASSGVPNYGYTF	TGCGCCAGCAGCGGCGTTCCTAACTATGGCTACACCTTC
15	.	.	TRBV21-1	TRBJ2-7	CASAHGLIPQAEQYF	TGTGCCAGCGCCCACGGACTCATTCCTCAGGCCGAGCAGTACTTC
13	.	few	TRBV4-1	TRBJ2-2	CASSQPPTGELFF	TGCGCCAGCAGCCAGCCCCCTACCGGGGAGCTGTTTTTT
11	.	many	TRBV20-1	TRBJ2-5	CSARQGETQYF	TGCAGTGCTAGACAGGGAGAGACCCAGTACTTC
17	.	.	TRBV12-3/TRBV12-4	TRBJ2-1	CASSQFKGHFKADEQFF	TGTGCCAGCAGCCAGTTCAAGGGGCACTTCAAGGCGGATGAGCAGTTCTTC
13	TRBD1	.	TRBV18	TRBJ1-2	CASSPGRGQGYTF	TGTGCCAGCTCCCCAGGCAGGGGGCAAGGCTACACCTTC
14	.	few	TRBV29-1	TRBJ1-1	CSVHIGGRDTEAFF	TGCAGCGTCCACATTGGAGGGAGGGACACTGAAGCTTTCTTT
14	TRBD1	.	TRBV30	TRBJ2-2	CAWGRDSYTGELFF	TGTGCCTGGGGCCGGGACAGCTACACCGGGGAGCTGTTTTTT
16	TRBD1	.	TRBV24-1	TRBJ2-3	CATSDLGTGDTDTQYF	TGTGCCACCAGTGATTTGGGGACAGGAGACACAGATACGCAGTATTTT
16	.	.	TRBV5-1	TRBJ2-2	CASSPGPGVNTGELFF	TGCGCCAGCTCCCCGGGACCAGGGGTTAACACCGGGGAGCTGTTTTTT
15	TRBD1	.	TRBV7-2	TRBJ1-1	CASSLTGGIGAEAFF	TGTGCCAGCAGCTTGACAGGGGGGATTGGGGCTGAAGCTTTCTTT
14	TRBD1	.	TRBV6-5	TRBJ1-2	CASSYSGTGFGYTF	TGTGCCAGCAGTTACTCGGGGACAGGGTTCGGCTACACCTTC
14	.	.	TRBV7-3	TRBJ2-1	CASRKGGLNNEQFF	TGTGCCAGCAGAAAGGGGGGACTTAACAATGAGCAGTTCTTC
15	TRBD1	.	TRBV10-2	TRBJ1-6	CASSEWTGENSPLHF	TGCGCCAGCAGTGAGTGGACAGGGGAAAATTCACCCCTCCACTTT
12	.	few	TRBV30	TRBJ1-3	CAWRNSGNTIYF	TGTGCCTGGAGAAATTCTGGAAACACCATATATTTT
13	TRBD2	many	TRBV7-3	TRBJ2-5	CASSPGGQETQYF	TGCGCCAGCAGCCCGGGGGGCCAAGAGACCCAGTACTTC
13	TRBD2	many	TRBV20-1	TRBJ2-3	CSAPTSGTDTQYF	TGCAGTGCCCCCACTAGCGGCACAGATACGCAGTATTTT
14	TRBD2	.	TRBV7-2	TRBJ2-5	CASSWGTSKETQYF	TGTGCCAGCAGCTGGGGGACTAGTAAAGAGACCCAGTACTTC
12	.	many	TRBV5-1	TRBJ2-1	CASSLTGNEQFF	TGCGCCAGCAGCCTAACGGGCAATGAGCAGTTCTTC
12	.	medium-sized	TRBV2	TRBJ2-5	CASRNAQETQYF	TGTGCCAGCAGAAACGCCCAAGAGACCCAGTACTTC
12	.	.	TRBV6-2/TRBV6-3	TRBJ1-5	CASSPLGQPQHF	TGTGCCAGCAGCCCCCTCGGACAGCCCCAGCATTTT
17	.	many	TRBV11-2	TRBJ2-2	CASSLGTWMTNTGELFF	TGTGCCAGCAGCTTGGGGACTTGGATGACGAACACCGGGGAGCTGTTTTTT